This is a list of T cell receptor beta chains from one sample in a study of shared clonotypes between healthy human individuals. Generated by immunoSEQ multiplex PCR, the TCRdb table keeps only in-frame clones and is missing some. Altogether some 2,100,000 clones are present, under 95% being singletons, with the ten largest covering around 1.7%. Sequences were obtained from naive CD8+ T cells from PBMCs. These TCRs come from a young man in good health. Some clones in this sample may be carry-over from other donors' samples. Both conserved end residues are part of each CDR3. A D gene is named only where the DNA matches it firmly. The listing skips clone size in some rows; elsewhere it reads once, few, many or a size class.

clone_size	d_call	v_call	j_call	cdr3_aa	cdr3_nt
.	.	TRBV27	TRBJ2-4	CASSFSRAKNIQYF	TGTGCCAGCAGTTTTTCCAGGGCCAAAAACATTCAGTACTTC
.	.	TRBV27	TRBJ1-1	CASSFMSRGAHTEAFF	TGTGCCAGCAGTTTTATGTCTCGGGGGGCTCACACTGAAGCTTTCTTT
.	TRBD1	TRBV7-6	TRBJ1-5	CASSLGGTDQPQHF	TGTGCCAGCAGCTTAGGGGGGACAGATCAGCCCCAGCATTTT
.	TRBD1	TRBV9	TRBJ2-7	CASSVETGDSYEQYF	TGTGCCAGCAGCGTAGAGACAGGGGATTCCTACGAGCAGTACTTC
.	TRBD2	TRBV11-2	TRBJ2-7	CASTRSGREDYEQYF	TGTGCCAGCACCCGGTCCGGGCGGGAGGACTACGAGCAGTACTTC
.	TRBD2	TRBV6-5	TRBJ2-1	CASSWTSGNNEQFF	TGTGCCAGCAGTTGGACTAGCGGTAACAATGAGCAGTTCTTC
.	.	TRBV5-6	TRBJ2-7	CASSLGSRSYEQYF	TGTGCCAGCAGCTTGGGCTCTCGCTCCTACGAGCAGTACTTC
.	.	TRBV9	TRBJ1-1	CASSVDRGRGTEAFF	TGTGCCAGCAGCGTGGATCGGGGGAGGGGCACTGAAGCTTTCTTT
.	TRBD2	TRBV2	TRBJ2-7	CASRAASGSIYEQYF	TGTGCCAGCCGGGCGGCTAGCGGGAGTATCTACGAGCAGTACTTC
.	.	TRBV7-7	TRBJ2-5	CASSLSLVRARETQYF	TGTGCCAGCAGCTTATCTCTTGTCAGGGCCCGGGAGACCCAGTACTTC
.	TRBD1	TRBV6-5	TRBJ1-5	CASGQGPLGLAQHF	TGTGCCAGCGGACAGGGACCTCTTGGGTTGGCCCAGCATTTT
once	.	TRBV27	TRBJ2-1	CASTPLAGLAQIDEQFF	TGTGCCAGCACCCCCCTCGCCGGGCTAGCGCAGATCGATGAGCAGTTCTTC
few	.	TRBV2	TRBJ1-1	CASSDDSQTLNTEAFF	TGTGCCAGCAGTGATGACTCCCAGACCCTGAACACTGAAGCTTTCTTT
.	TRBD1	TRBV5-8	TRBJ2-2	CASSLARDSYTGELFF	TGTGCCAGCAGCTTGGCCCGGGACAGCTACACCGGGGAGCTGTTTTTT